This TCR beta chain was recorded in a study of shared clonotypes between healthy human individuals. Whole-study findings and limits: A handful of donors showed sharing of about 4.6% of naive CD4 clonotypes. Among the subsets, naive ones generally showed larger estimated richness than memory ones.

This CDR3 comprises 15 residues. Germline V gives CDR1 SGHRS, CDR2 YFSETQ. Losses at the gene ends were 4 bases for V and 0 bases for J; bases not matched to a gene: 4. Here immunoSEQ multiplex PCR was the method, and the copy in TCRdb shows in-frame clones only, minus some. The sample includes more than 500,000 clones, about 96% of them seen just once. Concerning this clone: Its antigen remains unknown.

The sequence was obtained from a woman in her 30s in good health. Sequencing was done on a sample of naive CD4+ T cells sorted from blood. Subset described: CD45RA+ positively selected. This chain links TRBV5-1 with TRBJ2-1, with 7 bases matching TRBD1. CDR3 residues: CASSPRTGSYNEQFF. In nucleotides, the CDR3 is TGCGCCAGCAGCCCCCGGACAGGCTCCTACAATGAGCAGTTCTTC.